This TCR beta chain derives from a study of blood T cell repertoires in COVID-19. The wider study: Acute and convalescent COVID-19 samples came from the United States, Italy and Spain.

The CDR3 runs to 15 residues. With V trimmed by 4 bases and J by 6 bases, 8 bases remained unmatched. The germline V gene has CDR1 SGHAT and CDR2 FQNNGV. Sequencing used immunoSEQ multiplex PCR; TCRdb keeps in-frame clones, though not all of them. The sample holds roughly 170,000 clones; 86% are singletons and the top ten take about a fifth. The sequence was obtained from a man between 65 and 85 years old with active or convalescent COVID-19. The J gene is TRBJ1-1, the V gene TRBV11-2, with 10 bases lining up with TRBD1. Material for sequencing was peripheral blood. Here the CDR3 reads CASSSTRTGGSEAFF. The CDR3 DNA is TGTGCCAGCAGCTCGACTCGGACAGGGGGGTCTGAAGCTTTCTTT.